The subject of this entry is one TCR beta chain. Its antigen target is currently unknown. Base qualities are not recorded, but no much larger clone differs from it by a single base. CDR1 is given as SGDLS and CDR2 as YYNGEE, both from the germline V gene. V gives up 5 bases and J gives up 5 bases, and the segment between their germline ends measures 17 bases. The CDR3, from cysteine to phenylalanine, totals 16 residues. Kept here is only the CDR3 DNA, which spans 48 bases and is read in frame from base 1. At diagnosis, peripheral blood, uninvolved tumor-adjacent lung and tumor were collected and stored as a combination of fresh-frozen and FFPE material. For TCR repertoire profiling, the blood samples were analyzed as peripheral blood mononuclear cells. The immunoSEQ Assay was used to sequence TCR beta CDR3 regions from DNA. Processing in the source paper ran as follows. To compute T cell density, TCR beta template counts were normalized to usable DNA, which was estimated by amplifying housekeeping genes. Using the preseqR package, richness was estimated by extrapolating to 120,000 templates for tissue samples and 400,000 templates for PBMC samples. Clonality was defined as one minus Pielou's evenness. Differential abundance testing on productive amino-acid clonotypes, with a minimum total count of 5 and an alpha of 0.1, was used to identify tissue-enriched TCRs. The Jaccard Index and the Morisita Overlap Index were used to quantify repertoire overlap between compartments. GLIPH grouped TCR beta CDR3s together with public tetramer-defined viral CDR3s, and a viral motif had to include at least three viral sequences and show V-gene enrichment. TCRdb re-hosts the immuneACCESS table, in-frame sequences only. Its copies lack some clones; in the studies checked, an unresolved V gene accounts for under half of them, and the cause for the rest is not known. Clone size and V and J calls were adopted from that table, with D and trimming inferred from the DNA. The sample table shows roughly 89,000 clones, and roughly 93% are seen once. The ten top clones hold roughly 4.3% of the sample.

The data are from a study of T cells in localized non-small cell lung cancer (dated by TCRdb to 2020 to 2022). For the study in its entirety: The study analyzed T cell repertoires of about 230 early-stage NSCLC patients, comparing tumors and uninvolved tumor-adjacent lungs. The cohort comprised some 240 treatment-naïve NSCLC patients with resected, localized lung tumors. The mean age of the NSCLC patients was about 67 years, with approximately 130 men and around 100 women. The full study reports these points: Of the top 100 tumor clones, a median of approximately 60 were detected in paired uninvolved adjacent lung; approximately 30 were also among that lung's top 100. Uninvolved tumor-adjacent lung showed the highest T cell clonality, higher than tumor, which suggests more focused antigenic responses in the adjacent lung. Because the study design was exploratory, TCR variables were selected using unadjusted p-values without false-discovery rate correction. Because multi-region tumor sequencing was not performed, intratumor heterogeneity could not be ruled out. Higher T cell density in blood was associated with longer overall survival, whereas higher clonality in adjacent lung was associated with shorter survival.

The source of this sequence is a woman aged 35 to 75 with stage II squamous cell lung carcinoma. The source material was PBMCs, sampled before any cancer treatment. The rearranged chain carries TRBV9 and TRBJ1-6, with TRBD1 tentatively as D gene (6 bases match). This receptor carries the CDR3 CASSRGLSGNNSPLHF. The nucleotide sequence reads TGTGCCAGCAGTAGGGGGTTATCGGGAAATAATTCACCCCTCCACTTT.